This is a list of T cell receptor beta chains from one sample in a study of blood T cell repertoires in COVID-19. Data came from immunoSEQ multiplex PCR; TCRdb stores just in-frame clones and leaves some out. The table has about 77,000 clones, roughly 78% seen once. The specimen was peripheral blood. The receptors derive from a woman in her 70s with acute or convalescent COVID-19. CDR3s include the opening cysteine and the closing phenylalanine or tryptophan. D genes are given only for firm matches. Expanded clones get a size class; other rows say once, few or many, or leave the size out.

length | J | D | V | size | DNA | CDR3
15 | TRBJ2-3 | TRBD2 | TRBV24-1 | - | TGTGCCACCAGTGTAGCGGGAGCTAGCACAGATACGCAGTATTTT | CATSVAGASTDTQYF
15 | TRBJ2-1 | - | TRBV9 | few | TGTGCCAGCAGCCCCGGGGGTCGAAACTACAATGAGCAGTTCTTC | CASSPGGRNYNEQFF
14 | TRBJ2-5 | - | TRBV4-2 | once | TGTGCCAGCAGCCCCATGGGCGTACAAGAGACCCAGTACTTC | CASSPMGVQETQYF
17 | TRBJ1-4 | TRBD1 | TRBV11-2 | - | TGTGCCAGCAGCTTAGTGGGCAGGGGGATGACTAATGAAAAACTGTTTTTT | CASSLVGRGMTNEKLFF
16 | TRBJ2-3 | TRBD2 | TRBV4-3 | - | TGCGCCAGCAGCCTCCTCGGGGGGGAGGTAACAGATACGCAGTATTTT | CASSLLGGEVTDTQYF
15 | TRBJ1-1 | - | TRBV4-2 | few | TGTGCCAGCAGCCAGGTACAGGAGTATTACACTGAAGCTTTCTTT | CASSQVQEYYTEAFF
15 | TRBJ1-5 | - | TRBV6-5 | - | TGTGCCAGCAGCCGGACACCATCTAGCAATCAGCCCCAGCATTTT | CASSRTPSSNQPQHF
13 | TRBJ2-1 | - | TRBV5-4 | - | TGTGCCAGCAGCCTCCCGGCTAGCTTCGAGCAGTTCTTC | CASSLPASFEQFF
15 | TRBJ1-5 | TRBD1 | TRBV4-3 | few | TGCGCCAGCAGCCTCCGACAGGGTGGAAATCAGCCCCAGCATTTT | CASSLRQGGNQPQHF
15 | TRBJ1-6 | - | TRBV6-5 | - | TGTGCCAGCAGTCGCCGGGACACCTATAATTCACCCCTCCACTTT | CASSRRDTYNSPLHF
15 | TRBJ2-7 | - | TRBV7-8 | once | TGTGCCAGCAGCCTCGGGACTTCTAGAACCTACGAGCAGTACTTC | CASSLGTSRTYEQYF
13 | TRBJ2-1 | - | TRBV27 | - | TGTGCCAGCAGTTTTCTAGCGCGGAATGAGCAGTTCTTC | CASSFLARNEQFF
13 | TRBJ1-2 | TRBD1 | TRBV6-5 | - | TGTGCCACCTGGACAGGGACCTTCTATGGCTACACCTTC | CATWTGTFYGYTF
15 | TRBJ1-3 | - | TRBV6-2/TRBV6-3 | - | TGTGCCAGCAGCTTCGACGACGGAGCTGGAAACACCATATATTTT | CASSFDDGAGNTIYF
13 | TRBJ2-7 | - | TRBV11-1 | - | TGTGCCAGCAGCTTAGAGGGAGACTACGAGCAGTACTTC | CASSLEGDYEQYF
16 | TRBJ2-5 | - | TRBV27 | - | TGTGCCAGCAGTTCGAGGGGAAGGGGGTACCAAGAGACCCAGTACTTC | CASSSRGRGYQETQYF
17 | TRBJ2-3 | TRBD2 | TRBV7-8 | once | TGTGCCAGCAGTAGGACTAGCGGGGGGGTGGGCACAGATACGCAGTATTTT | CASSRTSGGVGTDTQYF
17 | TRBJ1-3 | TRBD1 | TRBV3-1/TRBV3-2 | - | TGTGCCAGCAGCCAATGGATAAGGACAGGGCCCGGAAACACCATATATTTT | CASSQWIRTGPGNTIYF
14 | TRBJ1-2 | - | TRBV7-9 | - | TGTGCCAGCAGCTTAGTTCAGGGAGGATATGGCTACACCTTC | CASSLVQGGYGYTF
15 | TRBJ1-2 | TRBD1 | TRBV19 | - | TGTGCCAGTAACCTAGCAGGGGGCGGAGAAAAGGGCTACACCTTC | CASNLAGGGEKGYTF
17 | TRBJ2-5 | - | TRBV5-6 | - | TGTGCCAGCAACGCGCCGGACTTCGCGGGATCCAAAGAGACCCAGTACTTC | CASNAPDFAGSKETQYF
15 | TRBJ1-3 | TRBD1 | TRBV19 | - | TGTGCCAGTAAGACATTGGACAGGGGGCTCGACACCATATATTTT | CASKTLDRGLDTIYF
17 | TRBJ2-1 | - | TRBV14 | - | TGTGCCAGCAGCCCGCGAAAAGGAACAGGGATAGGTGATGAGCAGTTCTTC | CASSPRKGTGIGDEQFF
15 | TRBJ2-2 | - | TRBV5-1 | - | TGCGCCAGCAGTAGTTACAGGGAAGGTACCGGGGAGCTGTTTTTT | CASSSYREGTGELFF
14 | TRBJ2-7 | TRBD1 | TRBV11-2 | - | TGTGCCAGCAGGCCCGGGACAGGGTTCTACGAGCAGTACTTC | CASRPGTGFYEQYF